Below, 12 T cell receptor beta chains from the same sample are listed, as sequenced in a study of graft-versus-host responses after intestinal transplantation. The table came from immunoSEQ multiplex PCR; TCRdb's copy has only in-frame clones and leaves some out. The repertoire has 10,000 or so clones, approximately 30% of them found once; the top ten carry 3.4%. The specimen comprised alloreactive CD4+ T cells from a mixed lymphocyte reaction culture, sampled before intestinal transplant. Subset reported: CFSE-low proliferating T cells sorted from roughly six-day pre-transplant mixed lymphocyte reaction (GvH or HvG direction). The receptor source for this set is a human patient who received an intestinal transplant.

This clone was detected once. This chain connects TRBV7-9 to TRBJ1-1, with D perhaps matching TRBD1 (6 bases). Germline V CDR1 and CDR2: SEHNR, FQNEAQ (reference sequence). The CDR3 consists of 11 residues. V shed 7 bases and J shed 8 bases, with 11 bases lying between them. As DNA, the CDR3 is TGTGCCAGCACTAAAACAGGGGAAGCTTTCTTT. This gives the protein CASTKTGEAFF.

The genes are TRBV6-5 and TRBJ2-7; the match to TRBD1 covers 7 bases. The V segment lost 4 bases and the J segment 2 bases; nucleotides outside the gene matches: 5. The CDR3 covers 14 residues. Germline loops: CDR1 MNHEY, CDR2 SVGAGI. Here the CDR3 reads CASSLSGQPYEQYF. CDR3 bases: TGTGCCAGCAGTTTATCGGGACAGCCCTACGAGCAGTACTTC.

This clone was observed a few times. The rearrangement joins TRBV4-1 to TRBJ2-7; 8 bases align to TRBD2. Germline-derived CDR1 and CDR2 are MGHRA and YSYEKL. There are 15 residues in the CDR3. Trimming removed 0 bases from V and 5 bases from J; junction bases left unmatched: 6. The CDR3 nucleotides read TGCGCCAGCAGCCAAGATTTGCGGGGGGTCAACGAGCAGTACTTC. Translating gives CASSQDLRGVNEQYF.

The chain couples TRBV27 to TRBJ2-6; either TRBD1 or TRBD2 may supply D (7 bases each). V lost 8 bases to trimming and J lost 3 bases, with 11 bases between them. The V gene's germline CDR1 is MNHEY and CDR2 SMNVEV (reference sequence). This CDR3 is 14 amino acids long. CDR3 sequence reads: CASRRGGGANVLTF. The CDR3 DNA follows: TGTGCCAGCCGCAGGGGGGGTGGGGCCAACGTCCTGACTTTC. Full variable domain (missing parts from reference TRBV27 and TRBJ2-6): EAQVTQNPRYLITVTGKKLTVTCSQNMNHEYMSWYRQDPGLGLRQIYYSMNVEVTDKGDVPEGYKVSRKEKRNFPLILESPSPNQTSLYFCASRRGGGANVLTFGAGSRLTVL.

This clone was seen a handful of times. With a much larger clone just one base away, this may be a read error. In DNA, the CDR3 is TGTGCCAGCAGCCCTGGGGACAGGGGCTACTACGAGCAGTACTTC. It yields the protein CASSPGDRGYYEQYF. The rearrangement links TRBV4-2 to TRBJ2-7; 10 bases agree with TRBD1. The CDR3 length is 15 residues. Losses at the gene ends were 4 bases for V and 3 bases for J; bases not matched to a gene: 6. Germline CDR1 is LGHNA and CDR2 is YNFKEQ.

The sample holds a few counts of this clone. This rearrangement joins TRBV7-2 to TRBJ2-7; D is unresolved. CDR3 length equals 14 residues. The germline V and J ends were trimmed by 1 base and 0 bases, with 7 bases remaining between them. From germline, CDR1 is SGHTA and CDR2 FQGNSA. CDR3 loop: CASSLDSSSYEQYF. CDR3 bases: TGTGCCAGCAGCTTAGACAGCTCCTCCTACGAGCAGTACTTC. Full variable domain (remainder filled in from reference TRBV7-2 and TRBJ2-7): GAGVSQSPSNKVTEKGKDVELRCDPISGHTALYWYRQSLGQGLEFLIYFQGNSAPDKSGLPSDRFSAERTGGSVSTLTIQRTQQEDSAVYLCASSLDSSSYEQYFGPGTRLTVT.

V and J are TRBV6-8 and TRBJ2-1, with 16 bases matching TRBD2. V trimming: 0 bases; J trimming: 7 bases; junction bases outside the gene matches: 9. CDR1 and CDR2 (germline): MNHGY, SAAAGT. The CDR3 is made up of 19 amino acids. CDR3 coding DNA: TGTGCCAGCAGTTACTCGCCCCTGGGACTAGCGGGAGGGGTTAATGAGCAGTTCTTC. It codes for CASSYSPLGLAGGVNEQFF.

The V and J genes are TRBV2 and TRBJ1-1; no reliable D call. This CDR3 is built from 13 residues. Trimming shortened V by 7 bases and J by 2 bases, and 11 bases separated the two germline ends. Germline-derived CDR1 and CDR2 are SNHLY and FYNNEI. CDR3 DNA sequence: TGTGCCAGCACCGAAAGGGAAAACACTGAAGCTTTCTTT. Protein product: CASTERENTEAFF.

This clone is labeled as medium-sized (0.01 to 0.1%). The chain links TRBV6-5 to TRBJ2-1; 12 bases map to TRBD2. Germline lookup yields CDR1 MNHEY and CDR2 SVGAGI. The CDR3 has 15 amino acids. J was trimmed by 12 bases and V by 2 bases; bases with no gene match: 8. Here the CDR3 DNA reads TGTGCCAGCAGTTACGGGCTAGCGGGAGGGCCGGGGCAGTTCTTC. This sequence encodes CASSYGLAGGPGQFF.

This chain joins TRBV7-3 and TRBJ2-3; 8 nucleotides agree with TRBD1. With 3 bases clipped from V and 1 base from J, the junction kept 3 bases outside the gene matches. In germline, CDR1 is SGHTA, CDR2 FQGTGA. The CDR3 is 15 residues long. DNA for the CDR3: TGTGCCAGCAGCTTCGGACAGGGAGGCACAGATACGCAGTATTTT. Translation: CASSFGQGGTDTQYF. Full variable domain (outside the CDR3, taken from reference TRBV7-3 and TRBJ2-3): GAGVSQTPSNKVTEKGKYVELRCDPISGHTALYWYRQSLGQGPEFLIYFQGTGAADDSGLPNDRFFAVRPEGSVSTLKIQRTERGDSAVYLCASSFGQGGTDTQYFGPGTRLTVL.

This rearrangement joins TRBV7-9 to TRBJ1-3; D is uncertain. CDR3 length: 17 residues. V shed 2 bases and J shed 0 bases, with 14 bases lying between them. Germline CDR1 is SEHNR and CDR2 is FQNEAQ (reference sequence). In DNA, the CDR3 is TGTGCCAGCAGCTTATTGGAGGTGACCATCTCTGGAAACACCATATATTTT. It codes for CASSLLEVTISGNTIYF.

The CDR3 sequence is CASSFEGLAGRETQYF. DNA for the CDR3: TGTGCCAGCAGTTTCGAGGGACTAGCGGGAAGAGAGACCCAGTACTTC. The rearrangement uses TRBV6-5 and TRBJ2-5; TRBD2 matches 13 bases. This CDR3 has 16 amino acids. Germline V lookup: CDR1 MNHEY, CDR2 SVGAGI. Trimming removed 4 bases from V and 4 bases from J; junction bases left unmatched: 6.